This is a list of T cell receptor beta chains from one sample in a study of blood T cell repertoires in COVID-19. Repertoires were generated with immunoSEQ multiplex PCR, while TCRdb's copy carries only in-frame clones and drops some. Here the sample spans around 97,000 clones, approximately 82% being singletons. The specimen was peripheral blood. These receptors originate from a man in his 70s with acute or convalescent COVID-19. Both conserved end residues are part of each CDR3. The D gene is left open where the match is weak. Rows give clone size only sometimes, using once, few, many, or a class for an expanded clone.

TRBJ2-1	TRBD2	few	TRBV9	TGTGCCAGCAGCGTAGGTCTAGCGGGGGGGAAGCCCAATGAGCAGTTCTTC	CASSVGLAGGKPNEQFF
TRBJ1-5	-	-	TRBV18	TGTGCCAGCCAGCAGGGTGGACTAAAGAATCAGCCCCAGCATTTT	CASQQGGLKNQPQHF
TRBJ1-2	-	-	TRBV3-1/TRBV3-2	TGTGCCAGCAGCCAGCCCGGGAAGAGCTATGGCTACACCTTC	CASSQPGKSYGYTF
TRBJ1-4	-	-	TRBV28	TGTGCCAGCAGTTTATCCCGAGTAGGAGGCAGCCTTAATGAAAAACTGTTTTTT	CASSLSRVGGSLNEKLFF
TRBJ1-2	TRBD1	-	TRBV19	TGTGCCAGTACAGGGACAGCTACTAACTATGGCTACACCTTC	CASTGTATNYGYTF
TRBJ1-4	TRBD1	-	TRBV28	TGTGCCAGCAGTCAGGGGGCACCTAATGAAAAACTGTTTTTT	CASSQGAPNEKLFF
TRBJ1-5	-	few	TRBV18	TGTGCCAGCTCACTGGGGCGCAATCAGCCCCAGCATTTT	CASSLGRNQPQHF
TRBJ1-2	TRBD1	-	TRBV2	TGTGCCAGCAACGGACAGGGGAAGAGTGGCTACACCTTC	CASNGQGKSGYTF
TRBJ1-1	-	few	TRBV6-5	TGTGCCAGCCGGTTGACAGGCAACACTGAAGCTTTCTTT	CASRLTGNTEAFF
TRBJ2-2	TRBD2	-	TRBV6-2/TRBV6-3	TGTGCCACCAGCCGGGAGGGACTAGCTTGGAGCGACGGGGAGCTGTTTTTT	CATSREGLAWSDGELFF
TRBJ2-3	TRBD2	-	TRBV2	TGTGCCAGCAGTGAGGGAGGGATAGGCACAGATACGCAGTATTTT	CASSEGGIGTDTQYF